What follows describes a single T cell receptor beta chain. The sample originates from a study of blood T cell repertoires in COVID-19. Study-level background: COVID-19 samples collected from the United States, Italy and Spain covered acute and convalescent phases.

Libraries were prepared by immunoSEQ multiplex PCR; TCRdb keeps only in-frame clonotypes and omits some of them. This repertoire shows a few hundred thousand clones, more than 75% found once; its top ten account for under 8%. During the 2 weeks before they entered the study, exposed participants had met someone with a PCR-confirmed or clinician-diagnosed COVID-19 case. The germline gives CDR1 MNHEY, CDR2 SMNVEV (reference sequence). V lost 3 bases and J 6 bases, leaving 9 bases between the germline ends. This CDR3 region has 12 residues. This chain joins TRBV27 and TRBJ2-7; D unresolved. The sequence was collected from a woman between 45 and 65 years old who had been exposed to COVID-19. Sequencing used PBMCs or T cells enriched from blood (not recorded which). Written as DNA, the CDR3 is TGTGCCAGCAGTTTCCCCGGTGGCGAGCAGTACTTC. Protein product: CASSFPGGEQYF.